The clone carrying this T cell receptor (beta chain) has ten or more counts. Germline values: CDR1 MRHNA, CDR2 SNTAGT. The CDR3 is made up of 15 amino acids. The trim removed 6 bases at V and 2 bases at J, leaving 6 bases unmatched. The data derive from a study of human T cells and chemical hapten exposure. On the study more broadly: For sensitization, 2% DPC was applied to an approximately 2 cm by approximately 2 cm patch of upper inner arm skin.

Sample time point: patch test 3, about 24 weeks after DPC sensitization. As to treatment: therapeutic diphenylcyclopropenone sensitization with weekly scalp DPC. Extraction of total RNA was performed on unfractionated whole blood. MiXCR, applied by TCRdb to the RACE reads, yields one record per CDR3 protein. This table holds about 39,000 distinct CDR3 sequences, approximately 11% found once. This sample comprised whole blood, obtained in connection with sensitization to the hapten diphenylcyclopropenone (DPC). The TCR comes from a middle-aged woman with alopecia areata. Some clones in this sample may be carry-over from other donors' samples. The chain joins TRBV6-4 to TRBJ2-3; TRBD2 matches 9 bases. CDR3 DNA: TGTGCCAGCAGCCAATCTAGCGGGGACACAGATACGCAGTATTTT. Its protein is CASSQSSGDTDTQYF.